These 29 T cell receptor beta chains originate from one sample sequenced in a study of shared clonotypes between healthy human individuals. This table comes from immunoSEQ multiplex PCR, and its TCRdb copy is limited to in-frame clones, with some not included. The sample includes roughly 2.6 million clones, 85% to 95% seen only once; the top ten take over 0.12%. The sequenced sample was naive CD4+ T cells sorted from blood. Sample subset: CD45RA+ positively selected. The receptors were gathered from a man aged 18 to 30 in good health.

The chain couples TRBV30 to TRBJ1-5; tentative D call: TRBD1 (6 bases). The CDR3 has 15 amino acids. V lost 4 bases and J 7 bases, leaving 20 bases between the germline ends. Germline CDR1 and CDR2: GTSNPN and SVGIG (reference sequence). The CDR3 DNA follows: TGTGCCTGGAACACAGGGACGAAGACGGGCCAGCCCCAGCATTTT. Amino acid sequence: CAWNTGTKTGQPQHF.

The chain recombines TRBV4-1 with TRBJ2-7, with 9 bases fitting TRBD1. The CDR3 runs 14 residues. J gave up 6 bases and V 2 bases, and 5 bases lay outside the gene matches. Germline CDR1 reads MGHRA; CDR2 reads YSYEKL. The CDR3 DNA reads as TGCGCCAGCAGCCAACGGACAGGGGTCGGCGAGCAGTACTTC. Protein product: CASSQRTGVGEQYF.

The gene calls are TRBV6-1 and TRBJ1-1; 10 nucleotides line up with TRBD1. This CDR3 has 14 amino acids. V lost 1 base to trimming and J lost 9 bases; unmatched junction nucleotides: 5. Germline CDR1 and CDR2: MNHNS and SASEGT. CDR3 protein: CASSEGQGAVKAFF. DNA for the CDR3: TGTGCCAGCAGTGAAGGACAGGGGGCTGTGAAAGCTTTCTTT.

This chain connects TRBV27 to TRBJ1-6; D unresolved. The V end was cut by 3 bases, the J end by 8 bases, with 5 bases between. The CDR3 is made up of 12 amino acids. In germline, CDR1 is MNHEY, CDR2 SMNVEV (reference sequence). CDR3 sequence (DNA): TGTGCCAGCAGTTTTAGGCATTCACCCCTCCACTTT. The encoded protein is CASSFRHSPLHF.

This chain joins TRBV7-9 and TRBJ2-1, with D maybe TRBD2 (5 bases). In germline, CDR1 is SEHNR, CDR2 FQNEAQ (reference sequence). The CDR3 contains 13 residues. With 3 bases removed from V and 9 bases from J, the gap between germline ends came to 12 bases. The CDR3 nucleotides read TGTGCCAGCAGCTTCCCCAAGCGGCGTGAGCAGTTCTTC. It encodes CASSFPKRREQFF.

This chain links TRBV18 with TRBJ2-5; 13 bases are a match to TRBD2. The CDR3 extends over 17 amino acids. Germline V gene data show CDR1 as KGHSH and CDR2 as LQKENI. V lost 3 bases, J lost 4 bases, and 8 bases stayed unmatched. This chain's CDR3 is CASSPIGLAGVGETQYF. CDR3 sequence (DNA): TGTGCCAGCTCACCTATCGGACTAGCGGGAGTGGGAGAGACCCAGTACTTC.

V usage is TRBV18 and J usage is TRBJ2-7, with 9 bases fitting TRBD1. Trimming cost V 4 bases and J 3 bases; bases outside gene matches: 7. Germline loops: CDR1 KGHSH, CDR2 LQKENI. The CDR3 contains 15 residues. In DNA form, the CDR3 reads TGTGCCAGCTCACAGGGACAGGGAGGCTACTACGAGCAGTACTTC. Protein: CASSQGQGGYYEQYF.

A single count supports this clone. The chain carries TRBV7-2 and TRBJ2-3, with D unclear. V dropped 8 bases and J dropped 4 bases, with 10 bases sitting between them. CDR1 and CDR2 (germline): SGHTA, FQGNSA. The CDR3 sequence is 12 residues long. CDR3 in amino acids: CASAAAPDTQYF. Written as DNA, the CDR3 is TGTGCCAGCGCCGCCGCCCCAGATACGCAGTATTTT.

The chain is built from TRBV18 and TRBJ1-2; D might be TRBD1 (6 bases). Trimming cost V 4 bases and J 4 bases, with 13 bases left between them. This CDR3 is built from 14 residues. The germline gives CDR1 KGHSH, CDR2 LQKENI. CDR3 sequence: CASSRDNLSYGYTF. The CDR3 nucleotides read TGTGCCAGCTCACGGGACAACCTCTCCTATGGCTACACCTTC.

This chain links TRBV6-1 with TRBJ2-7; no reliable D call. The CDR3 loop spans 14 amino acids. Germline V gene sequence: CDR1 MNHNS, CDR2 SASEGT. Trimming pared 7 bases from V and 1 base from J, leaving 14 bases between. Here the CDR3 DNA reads TGTGCCAGCACGCCGGACCTCAGGTCCTACGAGCAGTACTTC. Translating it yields CASTPDLRSYEQYF.

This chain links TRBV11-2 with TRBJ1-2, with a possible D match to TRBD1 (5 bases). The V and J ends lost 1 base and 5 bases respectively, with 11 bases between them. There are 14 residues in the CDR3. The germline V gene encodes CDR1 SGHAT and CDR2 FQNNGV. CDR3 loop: CASSLASGDYGYTF. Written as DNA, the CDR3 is TGTGCCAGCAGCTTAGCCTCGGGGGATTATGGCTACACCTTC.

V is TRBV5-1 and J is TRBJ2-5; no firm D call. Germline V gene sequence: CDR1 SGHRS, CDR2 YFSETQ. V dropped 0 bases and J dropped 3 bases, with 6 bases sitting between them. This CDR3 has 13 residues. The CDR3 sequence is CASSLATEETQYF. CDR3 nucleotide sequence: TGCGCCAGCAGCTTGGCAACAGAAGAGACCCAGTACTTC.

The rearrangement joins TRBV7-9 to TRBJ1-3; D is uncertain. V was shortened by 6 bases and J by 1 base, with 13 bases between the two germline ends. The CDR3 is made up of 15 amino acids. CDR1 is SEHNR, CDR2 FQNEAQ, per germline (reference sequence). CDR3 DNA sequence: TGTGCCAGCAGGCCGACCGGAAGTTCTGGAAACACCATATATTTT. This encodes CASRPTGSSGNTIYF.

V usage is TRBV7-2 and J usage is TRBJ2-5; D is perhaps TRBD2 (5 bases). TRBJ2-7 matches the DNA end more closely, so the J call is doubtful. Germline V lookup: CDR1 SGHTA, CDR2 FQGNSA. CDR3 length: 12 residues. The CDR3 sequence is CASSEGGYEQYF. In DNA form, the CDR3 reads TGTGCCAGCAGCGAGGGCGGCTACGAGCAGTACTTC.

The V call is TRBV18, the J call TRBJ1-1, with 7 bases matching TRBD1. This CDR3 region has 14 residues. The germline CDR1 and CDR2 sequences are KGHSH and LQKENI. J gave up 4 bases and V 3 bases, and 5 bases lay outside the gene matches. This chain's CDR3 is CASSPQTGITEAFF. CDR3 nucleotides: TGTGCCAGCTCACCCCAGACAGGGATCACTGAAGCTTTCTTT.

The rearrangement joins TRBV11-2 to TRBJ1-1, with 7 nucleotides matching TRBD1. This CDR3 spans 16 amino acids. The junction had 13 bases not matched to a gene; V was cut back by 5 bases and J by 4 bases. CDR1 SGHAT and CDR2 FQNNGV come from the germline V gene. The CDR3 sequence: CASSPGTARLVTEAFF. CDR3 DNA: TGTGCCAGCAGCCCGGGGACAGCCCGTTTAGTCACTGAAGCTTTCTTT.

The CDR3 DNA follows: TGTGCCAGCAGCTTCTTAAGCGGGCGGGCTGGAGGTGAGCAGTTCTTC. Amino acids: CASSFLSGRAGGEQFF. The rearrangement joins TRBV7-9 to TRBJ2-1; D perhaps matches TRBD2 (6 bases). The germline V gene encodes CDR1 SEHNR and CDR2 FQNEAQ (reference sequence). V gave up 3 bases and J gave up 9 bases, with 21 bases separating them. CDR3 length equals 16 residues.

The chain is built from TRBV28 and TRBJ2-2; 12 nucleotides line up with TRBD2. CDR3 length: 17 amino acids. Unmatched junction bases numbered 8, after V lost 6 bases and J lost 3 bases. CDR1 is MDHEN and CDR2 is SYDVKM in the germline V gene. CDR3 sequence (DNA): TGTGCCAGCAGGCCCCTAGCGGGGGGGCCGGACACCGGGGAGCTGTTTTTT. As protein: CASRPLAGGPDTGELFF.

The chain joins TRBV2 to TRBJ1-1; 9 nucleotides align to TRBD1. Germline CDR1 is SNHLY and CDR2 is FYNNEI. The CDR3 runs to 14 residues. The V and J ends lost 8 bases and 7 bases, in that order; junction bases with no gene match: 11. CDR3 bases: TGTGCCAGCGATAGGACAGGGGTCCTTGTTGAAGCTTTCTTT. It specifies CASDRTGVLVEAFF. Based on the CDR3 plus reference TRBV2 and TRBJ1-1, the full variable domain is EPEVTQTPSHQVTQMGQEVILRCVPISNHLYFYWYRQILGQKVEFLVSFYNNEISEKSEIFDDQFSVERPDGSNFTLKIRSTKLEDSAMYFCASDRTGVLVEAFFGQGTRLTVV.

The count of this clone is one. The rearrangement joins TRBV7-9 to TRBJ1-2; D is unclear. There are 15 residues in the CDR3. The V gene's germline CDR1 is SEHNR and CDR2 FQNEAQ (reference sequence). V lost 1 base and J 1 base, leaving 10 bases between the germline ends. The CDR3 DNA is TGTGCCAGCAGCTTAGGGCAGGACTATAACTATGGCTACACCTTC. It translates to CASSLGQDYNYGYTF. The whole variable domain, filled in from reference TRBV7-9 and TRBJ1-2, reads DTGVSQNPRHKITKRGQNVTFRCDPISEHNRLYWYRQTLGQGPEFLTYFQNEAQLEKSRLLSDRFSAERPKGSFSTLEIQRTEQGDSAMYLCASSLGQDYNYGYTFGSGTRLTVV.

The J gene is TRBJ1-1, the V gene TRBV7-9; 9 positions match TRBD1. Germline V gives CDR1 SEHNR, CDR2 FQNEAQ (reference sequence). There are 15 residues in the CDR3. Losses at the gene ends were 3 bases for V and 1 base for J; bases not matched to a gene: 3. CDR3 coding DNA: TGTGCCAGCAGCTTCACAGGGGGCGAGAACACTGAAGCTTTCTTT. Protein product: CASSFTGGENTEAFF. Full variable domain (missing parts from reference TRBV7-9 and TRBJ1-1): DTGVSQNPRHKITKRGQNVTFRCDPISEHNRLYWYRQTLGQGPEFLTYFQNEAQLEKSRLLSDRFSAERPKGSFSTLEIQRTEQGDSAMYLCASSFTGGENTEAFFGQGTRLTVV.

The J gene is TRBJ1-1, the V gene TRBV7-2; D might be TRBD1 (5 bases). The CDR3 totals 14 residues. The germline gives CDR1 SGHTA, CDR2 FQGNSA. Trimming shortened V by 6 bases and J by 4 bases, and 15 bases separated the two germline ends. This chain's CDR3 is CASRPAGWTTEAFF. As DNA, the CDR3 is TGTGCCAGCAGGCCCGCAGGGTGGACCACTGAAGCTTTCTTT. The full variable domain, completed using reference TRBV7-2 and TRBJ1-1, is GAGVSQSPSNKVTEKGKDVELRCDPISGHTALYWYRQSLGQGLEFLIYFQGNSAPDKSGLPSDRFSAERTGGSVSTLTIQRTQQEDSAVYLCASRPAGWTTEAFFGQGTRLTVV.

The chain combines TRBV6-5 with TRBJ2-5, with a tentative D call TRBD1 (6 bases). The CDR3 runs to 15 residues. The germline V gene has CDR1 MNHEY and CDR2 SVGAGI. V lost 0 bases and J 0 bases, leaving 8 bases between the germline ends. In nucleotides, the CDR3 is TGTGCCAGCAGTTACTCCGGGACAAACCAAGAGACCCAGTACTTC. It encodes CASSYSGTNQETQYF.

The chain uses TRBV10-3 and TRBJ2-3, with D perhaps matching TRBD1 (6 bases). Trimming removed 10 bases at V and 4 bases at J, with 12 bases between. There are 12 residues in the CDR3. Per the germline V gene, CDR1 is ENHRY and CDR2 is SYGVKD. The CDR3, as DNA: TGTGCCACCGAAGGGGGACCAGATACGCAGTATTTT. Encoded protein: CATEGGPDTQYF.

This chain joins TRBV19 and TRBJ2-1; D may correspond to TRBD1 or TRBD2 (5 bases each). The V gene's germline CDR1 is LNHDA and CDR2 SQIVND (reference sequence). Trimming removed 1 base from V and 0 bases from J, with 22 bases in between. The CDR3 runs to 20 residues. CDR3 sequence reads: CASSIGPGTNPRASYNEQFF. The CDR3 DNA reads TGTGCCAGTAGTATAGGGCCCGGGACCAACCCCCGGGCCTCCTACAATGAGCAGTTCTTC.

The CDR3 sequence: CASSRGGSDTQYF. The DNA for the CDR3 is TGCGCCAGCAGCCGTGGAGGGTCAGATACGCAGTATTTT. The chain is built from TRBV4-1 and TRBJ2-3; the D gene is possibly TRBD2 (6 bases). Germline V gives CDR1 MGHRA, CDR2 YSYEKL. V lost 4 bases and J lost 4, with 9 bases in between. This CDR3 has 13 amino acids.

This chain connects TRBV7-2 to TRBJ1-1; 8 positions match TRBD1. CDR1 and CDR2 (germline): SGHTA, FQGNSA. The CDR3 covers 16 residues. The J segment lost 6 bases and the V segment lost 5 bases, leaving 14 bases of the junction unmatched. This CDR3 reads CASSPRQGMRGSEAFF. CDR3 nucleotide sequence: TGTGCCAGCAGCCCGCGACAGGGGATGAGGGGCTCTGAAGCTTTCTTT.

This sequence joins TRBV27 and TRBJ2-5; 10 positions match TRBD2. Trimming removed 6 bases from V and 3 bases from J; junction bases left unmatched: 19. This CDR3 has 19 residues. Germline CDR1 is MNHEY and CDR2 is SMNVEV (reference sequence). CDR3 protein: CASSPTRSWLAGVKETQYF. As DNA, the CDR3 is TGTGCCAGCAGCCCAACCCGAAGTTGGCTAGCGGGGGTTAAAGAGACCCAGTACTTC.

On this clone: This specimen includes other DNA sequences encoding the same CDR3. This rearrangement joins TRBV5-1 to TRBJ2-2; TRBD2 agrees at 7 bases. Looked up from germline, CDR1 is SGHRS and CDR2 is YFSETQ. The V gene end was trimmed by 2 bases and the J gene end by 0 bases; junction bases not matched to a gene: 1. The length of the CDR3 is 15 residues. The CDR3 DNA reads TGCGCCAGCAGCTTAGCGGGGACGAACACCGGGGAGCTGTTTTTT. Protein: CASSLAGTNTGELFF. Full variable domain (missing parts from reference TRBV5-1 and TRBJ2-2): KAGVTQTPRYLIKTRGQQVTLSCSPISGHRSVSWYQQTPGQGLQFLFEYFSETQRNKGNFPGRFSGRQFSNSRSEMNVSTLELGDSALYLCASSLAGTNTGELFFGEGSRLTVL.